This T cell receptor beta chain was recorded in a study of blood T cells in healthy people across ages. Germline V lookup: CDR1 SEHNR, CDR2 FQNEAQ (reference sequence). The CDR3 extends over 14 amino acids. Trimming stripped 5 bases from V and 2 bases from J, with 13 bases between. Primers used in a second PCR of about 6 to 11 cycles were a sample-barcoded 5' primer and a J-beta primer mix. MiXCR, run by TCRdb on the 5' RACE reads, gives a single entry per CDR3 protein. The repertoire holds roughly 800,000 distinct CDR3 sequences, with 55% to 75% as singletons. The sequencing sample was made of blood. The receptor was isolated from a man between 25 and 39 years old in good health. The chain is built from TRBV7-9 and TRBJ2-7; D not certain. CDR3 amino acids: CASSDDSPAYEQYF. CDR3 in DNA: TGTGCCAGCAGCGACGACTCGCCGGCCTACGAGCAGTACTTC.